The 26 T cell receptor beta chains below were found in one sample sequenced in a study of blood T cell repertoires in COVID-19. The method was immunoSEQ multiplex PCR; TCRdb's version includes in-frame clones alone and lacks a portion of them. The sample comprises just under 90,000 clones, around nine tenths of which are singletons, and approximately 1.6% rests with the top ten. What was sequenced was peripheral blood. These receptors originate from a man aged 60 to 69 with acute or convalescent COVID-19.

V gene TRBV12-3 or TRBV12-4 combines with J gene TRBJ1-5, with D possibly TRBD1 on 5 matching bases. The CDR3 sequence is 13 residues long. The ends were cut back, 3 bases at V and 6 bases at J, with 9 bases in the middle. The CDR3 loop is CASSLAGLQPQHF. As DNA, the CDR3 is TGTGCCAGCAGTTTGGCGGGACTTCAGCCCCAGCATTTT.

CDR3 loop: CASNAGLAGPYEQYF. DNA of the CDR3: TGTGCCAGCAACGCTGGGCTAGCGGGACCCTACGAGCAGTACTTC. The V call is TRBV9, the J call TRBJ2-7; TRBD2 agrees at 9 bases. The V gene's germline CDR1 is SGDLS and CDR2 YYNGEE. Germline trimming cut 6 bases from V and 2 bases from J; bases unmatched to any gene: 9. The CDR3 loop spans 15 amino acids.

In its sample, this clone was seen once. The rearrangement links TRBV7-3 to TRBJ2-5; TRBD1 is a possible D gene (5 bases). V was clipped by 6 bases and J by 3 bases, with 17 bases between them. Per the germline V gene, CDR1 is SGHTA and CDR2 is FQGTGA. The CDR3 covers 15 residues. CDR3 bases: TGTGCCAGCAGACCTGGGGCAGGGTTGAAAGAGACCCAGTACTTC. It encodes CASRPGAGLKETQYF.

This clone was counted once. This sequence joins TRBV7-3 and TRBJ2-7; the D gene is possibly TRBD2 (6 bases). The V gene lost 4 bases and the J gene lost 6 bases, with 10 bases spanning the gap. This CDR3 has 12 residues. Germline V gene sequence: CDR1 SGHTA, CDR2 FQGTGA. As DNA, the CDR3 is TGTGCCAGCAGCTCGACGGGGGTCGAGCAGTACTTC. Translation gives CASSSTGVEQYF.

CDR3 nucleotide sequence: TGTGCCAGCAGTGAGACAGTAATGGTGAACACTGAAGCTTTCTTT. This codes for CASSETVMVNTEAFF. The rearrangement links TRBV2 to TRBJ1-1; a weak D match, TRBD1 (5 bases). Deletions cut 3 bases from V and 0 bases from J, with 11 bases between. The germline V gene has CDR1 SNHLY and CDR2 FYNNEI. The CDR3 has 15 amino acids.

Note on this clone: The sample carries other DNA sequences with the same CDR3. V is TRBV30 and J is TRBJ1-3; TRBD1 agrees at 7 bases. Germline CDR1 reads GTSNPN; CDR2 reads SVGIG (reference sequence). The V segment lost 3 bases and the J segment 4 bases; nucleotides outside the gene matches: 3. The CDR3 is made up of 13 amino acids. The DNA for the CDR3 is TGTGCCTGGAGCACAGGGGCAGGAAACACCATATATTTT. Translated: CAWSTGAGNTIYF.

The genes are TRBV6-1 and TRBJ2-4, with TRBD1 matching 8 bases. Germline trimming cut 3 bases from V and 9 bases from J; bases unmatched to any gene: 7. Germline CDR1 and CDR2: MNHNS and SASEGT. The CDR3 is 14 residues long. CDR3 in DNA: TGTGCCAGCAGTGACCTGGGACAGGTTCGCATTCAGTACTTC. As protein: CASSDLGQVRIQYF.

The rearrangement uses TRBV5-4 and TRBJ1-4, with D hard to call. Germline CDR1 is SGHNT and CDR2 is YYREEE (reference sequence). V lost 4 bases and J 8 bases, leaving 15 bases between the germline ends. The length of the CDR3 is 14 residues. Here the CDR3 reads CASSVDLRGEKLFF. CDR3 DNA: TGTGCCAGCAGCGTAGATTTGAGAGGCGAAAAACTGTTTTTT. Full variable domain (remainder filled in from reference TRBV5-4 and TRBJ1-4): ETGVTQSPTHLIKTRGQQVTLRCSSQSGHNTVSWYQQALGQGPQFIFQYYREEENGRGNFPPRFSGLQFPNYSSELNVNALELDDSALYLCASSVDLRGEKLFFGSGTQLSVL.

This clone was observed once. The J gene is TRBJ2-3, the V gene TRBV7-9, with TRBD2 matching 9 bases. Germline CDR1 is SEHNR and CDR2 is FQNEAQ (reference sequence). The trim removed 3 bases at V and 4 bases at J, leaving 8 bases unmatched. The CDR3 runs to 16 residues. CDR3 coding DNA: TGTGCCAGCAGCTTGGGAGCGGGAGGTACCGCAGATACGCAGTATTTT. Protein sequence: CASSLGAGGTADTQYF. The full variable domain, in which reference TRBV7-9 and TRBJ2-3 provide the parts outside the CDR3, is DTGVSQNPRHKITKRGQNVTFRCDPISEHNRLYWYRQTLGQGPEFLTYFQNEAQLEKSRLLSDRFSAERPKGSFSTLEIQRTEQGDSAMYLCASSLGAGGTADTQYFGPGTRLTVL.

The rearrangement joins TRBV2 to TRBJ2-7; no clear D. The germline CDR1 and CDR2 sequences are SNHLY and FYNNEI. V lost 4 bases, J lost 4 bases, and 2 bases lay in between. The length of the CDR3 is 10 residues. The CDR3 bases are TGTGCCAGCAGTGTATACGAGCAGTACTTC. Translation gives CASSVYEQYF.

This clone was recorded only once. This rearrangement joins TRBV5-1 to TRBJ1-2; D possibly corresponds to TRBD1 (5 bases). Between the trimmed V and J ends, which lost 1 base and 7 bases, there was a span of 11 bases. The CDR3 is 13 amino acids. The germline V gene has CDR1 SGHRS and CDR2 YFSETQ. The CDR3 sequence is CASSLRREGGYTF. CDR3 nucleotides: TGCGCCAGCAGCTTGCGCAGGGAGGGTGGCTACACCTTC.

The chain recombines TRBV6-1 with TRBJ2-5, with D maybe TRBD2 (6 bases). There are 15 residues in the CDR3. Trimming removed 0 bases from V and 9 bases from J, with 17 bases in between. CDR1 MNHNS and CDR2 SASEGT come from the germline V gene. CDR3: CASSEAKWVGGAQYF. The CDR3 DNA reads TGTGCCAGCAGTGAAGCGAAGTGGGTCGGGGGTGCCCAGTACTTC.

This chain uses TRBV29-1 with TRBJ2-3; tentatively, D is TRBD1 (6 bases). Per the germline V gene, CDR1 is SQVTM and CDR2 is ANQGSEA. This CDR3 region has 14 residues. V was pared by 0 bases and J by 4 bases, with 11 bases between. As DNA, the CDR3 is TGCAGCGTTGAAGAGACAGGAAGGGCAGATACGCAGTATTTT. Its translation is CSVEETGRADTQYF.

The chain couples TRBV4-2 to TRBJ2-2, with TRBD2 matching over 9 bases. The CDR3 length is 16 residues. V dropped 4 bases and J dropped 4; count of bases not matched to a gene: 7. Germline V gene data show CDR1 as LGHNA and CDR2 as YNFKEQ. The CDR3 region is CASSPLGLATTGELFF. Here the CDR3 DNA reads TGTGCCAGCAGCCCGTTAGGACTAGCGACCACCGGGGAGCTGTTTTTT.

The chain combines TRBV29-1 with TRBJ2-7; the D gene is possibly TRBD2 (7 bases). Germline V CDR1 and CDR2: SQVTM, ANQGSEA. The length of the CDR3 is 13 residues. Trimming stripped 6 bases from V and 6 bases from J, with 18 bases between. CDR3 protein: CSVEGGRLAEQYF. The CDR3 DNA is TGCAGCGTCGAGGGGGGGCGGCTGGCCGAGCAGTACTTC.

The rearrangement uses TRBV5-1 and TRBJ2-3; unclear D gene. Trimming stripped 2 bases from V and 2 bases from J, with 15 bases between. CDR1 is SGHRS and CDR2 is YFSETQ in the germline V gene. This CDR3 has 16 residues. CDR3 amino acids: CASSFVPSPPTDTQYF. The CDR3 DNA is TGCGCCAGCAGCTTCGTTCCCTCTCCCCCCACAGATACGCAGTATTTT.

V gene TRBV7-3 combines with J gene TRBJ1-1; 7 bases agree with TRBD1. Trimming took 5 bases from V and 1 from J; bases not matched to a gene: 1. Germline assignment: CDR1 SGHTA and CDR2 FQGTGA. The CDR3 covers 13 residues. The CDR3 protein is CASSQGGNTEAFF. CDR3 nucleotides: TGTGCCAGCAGCCAGGGGGGGAACACTGAAGCTTTCTTT. Filled out from reference TRBV7-3 and TRBJ1-1, the complete variable domain reads GAGVSQTPSNKVTEKGKYVELRCDPISGHTALYWYRQSLGQGPEFLIYFQGTGAADDSGLPNDRFFAVRPEGSVSTLKIQRTERGDSAVYLCASSQGGNTEAFFGQGTRLTVV.

This sequence joins TRBV6-2 or TRBV6-3 and TRBJ1-1, with D maybe TRBD1 (5 bases). The CDR3 covers 16 residues. Trimming stripped 0 bases from V and 4 bases from J, with 15 bases between. Germline V CDR1 and CDR2: MNHEY, SVGEGT. CDR3 DNA: TGTGCCAGCAGTTACTCGAAATATCCCGGGGGCACTGAAGCTTTCTTT. It specifies CASSYSKYPGGTEAFF.

This chain joins TRBV24-1 and TRBJ2-3, with TRBD1 identical over 10 bases. The CDR3 extends over 16 amino acids. Unmatched junction bases numbered 8, after V lost 3 bases and J lost 6 bases. CDR1 KGHDR and CDR2 SFDVKD come from the germline V gene. The CDR3 sequence: CATSDRTGGLGDTQYF. Here the CDR3 DNA reads TGTGCCACCAGTGATCGGACAGGGGGATTAGGTGATACGCAGTATTTT.

V is TRBV11-2 and J is TRBJ1-2, with 8 positions matching TRBD1. V lost 1 base and J lost 7; bases outside the gene matches: 11. The CDR3 sequence is 16 residues long. Germline V gene sequence: CDR1 SGHAT, CDR2 FQNNGV. The CDR3 region is CASSLVVGQGGRGYTF. CDR3 coding DNA: TGTGCCAGCAGCTTAGTAGTCGGACAGGGCGGGCGTGGCTACACCTTC.

V gene TRBV5-8 combines with J gene TRBJ2-3; 8 nucleotides line up with TRBD2. There are 15 residues in the CDR3. Germline V gives CDR1 SGHTS, CDR2 YDEGEE. J was trimmed by 0 bases and V by 4 bases; bases with no gene match: 4. The chain's CDR3 is CASSQGLGSTDTQYF. CDR3 nucleotide sequence: TGTGCCAGCAGCCAGGGACTAGGGAGCACAGATACGCAGTATTTT.

The chain carries TRBV11-3 and TRBJ2-7, with D hard to call. Germline loops: CDR1 SGHNT, CDR2 YENEEA. This CDR3 contains 12 residues. The ends were cut back, 1 base at V and 3 bases at J, with 4 bases in the middle. The DNA of the CDR3 is TGTGCCAGCAGCTTAGTTATCTACGAGCAGTACTTC. It codes for CASSLVIYEQYF.

This clone was detected a few times. The chain combines TRBV19 with TRBJ1-4; 7 bases line up with TRBD1. This CDR3 is built from 13 residues. The V gene's germline CDR1 is LNHDA and CDR2 SQIVND (reference sequence). Trimming took 9 bases from V and 4 from J; bases not matched to a gene: 5. CDR3 region: CASSDRINEKLFF. The CDR3 DNA follows: TGTGCCAGCTCGGACAGGATTAATGAAAAACTGTTTTTT. The full variable domain, with the rest looked up from reference TRBV19 and TRBJ1-4, is DGGITQSPKYLFRKEGQNVTLSCEQNLNHDAMYWYRQDPGQGLRLIYYSQIVNDFQKGDIAEGYSVSREKKESFPLTVTSAQKNPTAFYLCASSDRINEKLFFGSGTQLSVL.

V and J are TRBV19 and TRBJ1-2; unclear D gene. The germline V gene has CDR1 LNHDA and CDR2 SQIVND (reference sequence). The V gene lost 3 bases and the J gene lost 8 bases, with 16 bases spanning the gap. There are 14 residues in the CDR3. CDR3 loop: CASSIREGSRGYTF. The DNA of the CDR3 is TGTGCCAGTAGTATCCGAGAGGGATCACGAGGCTACACCTTC. The variable domain in full, completed from reference TRBV19 and TRBJ1-2, reads DGGITQSPKYLFRKEGQNVTLSCEQNLNHDAMYWYRQDPGQGLRLIYYSQIVNDFQKGDIAEGYSVSREKKESFPLTVTSAQKNPTAFYLCASSIREGSRGYTFGSGTRLTVV.

The rearrangement links TRBV7-9 to TRBJ2-2, with TRBD2 matching over 9 bases. This CDR3 region has 14 residues. Germline CDR1 SEHNR, CDR2 FQNEAQ (reference sequence). V shed 1 base and J 7 bases; nucleotides not matched to a gene: 1. The CDR3 protein is CASSLDSGSGELFF. CDR3 nucleotide sequence: TGTGCCAGCAGCTTAGATAGCGGGAGCGGGGAGCTGTTTTTT.

The V gene is TRBV19, the J gene TRBJ1-5, with 7 positions matching TRBD1. The trim removed 7 bases at V and 6 bases at J, leaving 12 bases unmatched. Germline assignment: CDR1 LNHDA and CDR2 SQIVND (reference sequence). There are 15 residues in the CDR3. CDR3 amino acids: CASTLGTGVSQPQHF. The CDR3 region has the DNA TGTGCCAGTACCCTTGGAACAGGGGTAAGTCAGCCCCAGCATTTT.